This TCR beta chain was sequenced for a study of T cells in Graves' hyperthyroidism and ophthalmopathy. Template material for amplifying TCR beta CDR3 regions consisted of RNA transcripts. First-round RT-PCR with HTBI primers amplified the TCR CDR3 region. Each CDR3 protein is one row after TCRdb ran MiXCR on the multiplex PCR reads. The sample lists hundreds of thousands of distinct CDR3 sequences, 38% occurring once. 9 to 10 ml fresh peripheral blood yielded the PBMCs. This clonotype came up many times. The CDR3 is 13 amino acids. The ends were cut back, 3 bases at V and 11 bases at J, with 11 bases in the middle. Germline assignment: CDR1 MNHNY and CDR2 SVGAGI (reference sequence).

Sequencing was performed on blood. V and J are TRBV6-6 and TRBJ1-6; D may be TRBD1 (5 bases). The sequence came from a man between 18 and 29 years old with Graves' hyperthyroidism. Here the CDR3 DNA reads TGTGCCAGCAGTTATCGCAGGGTACCACCCCTCCACTTT. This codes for CASSYRRVPPLHF.